Listed below are T cell receptor beta chains from one sample, sequenced in a study of CD8 T cells in Susac syndrome. MiXCR was run by TCRdb on the immunoSEQ multiplex PCR reads, yielding one entry per CDR3 protein. The repertoire holds about 85,000 distinct CDR3 sequences, with 95% as singletons. The material sequenced was CD8+ T cells from PBMCs. These receptors all come from a human donor with Susac syndrome. The CDR3 runs from the conserved cysteine through the conserved F or W. The order of the fields is CDR3 length, clone size, V gene, D gene, J gene, CDR3 DNA, CDR3 protein. A D gene is named only where the DNA matches it firmly. The listing skips clone size in some rows; elsewhere it reads once, few, many or a size class.

14	NA	TRBV27	TRBD2	TRBJ2-2	TGTGCCAGCAGTCTTGGGACTAGCGCCGGGGAGCTGTTTTTT	CASSLGTSAGELFF
16	NA	TRBV9	NA	TRBJ2-3	TGTGCCAGCAGCGTAGCGTCACCCCCAAGCACAGATACGCAGTATTTT	CASSVASPPSTDTQYF
14	NA	TRBV15	NA	TRBJ2-3	TGTGCCACCAGCAGAGATCGGGGGATGGATACGCAGTATTTT	CATSRDRGMDTQYF
13	NA	TRBV24-1	TRBD2	TRBJ2-5	TGTGCCACCAGTGACCCTCTGGGGGGGGCCCAGTACTTC	CATSDPLGGAQYF
14	once	TRBV15	NA	TRBJ2-7	TGTGCCACCAGCAGGGACATTTTCTCCTACGAGCAGTACTTC	CATSRDIFSYEQYF
14	NA	TRBV20-1	NA	TRBJ2-4	TGCAGTGCTCCCGTGCGGGTGGGCAAAAACATTCAGTACTTC	CSAPVRVGKNIQYF
15	NA	TRBV20-1	TRBD1	TRBJ2-1	TGCAGTGCTAGAGATTGGGACAGAGGGGGCAATGAGCAGTTCTTC	CSARDWDRGGNEQFF
15	NA	TRBV11-2	NA	TRBJ2-5	TGTGCCAGCAGCTCGCGGACTTCTCCGATAGAGACCCAGTACTTC	CASSSRTSPIETQYF
16	NA	TRBV19	TRBD2	TRBJ2-1	TGTGCCAGTAGTATTGGGGGTAGCGGGAGTATCTACGAGCAGTTCTTC	CASSIGGSGSIYEQFF
16	NA	TRBV23-1	NA	TRBJ2-7	TGCGCCAGCCCATCTGCCTACTACGGGCCTAACTACGAGCAGTACTTC	CASPSAYYGPNYEQYF
15	NA	TRBV20-1	TRBD1	TRBJ1-5	TGCAGTGCAAAGACCCCAGACAGGGTTTCTCAGCCCCAGCATTTT	CSAKTPDRVSQPQHF
14	NA	TRBV12-3/TRBV12-4	TRBD2	TRBJ2-2	TGTGCCAGCAGGCCTAGCGGGGGCACCGGGGAGCTGTTTTTT	CASRPSGGTGELFF
14	NA	TRBV3-1	NA	TRBJ2-7	TGTGCCAGCAGCCAAGACACTTACTCCTACGAGCAGTACTTC	CASSQDTYSYEQYF
14	NA	TRBV4-1	NA	TRBJ1-2	TGCGCCAGCAGCCAACTACAGGGTACCTATGGCTACACCTTC	CASSQLQGTYGYTF
16	NA	TRBV4-2	TRBD2	TRBJ2-1	TGTGCCAGCAGCCAAGACGGGACTAGCGGGGCGAATGAGCAGTTCTTC	CASSQDGTSGANEQFF
16	NA	TRBV21-1	NA	TRBJ2-7	TGTGCCCTATACTCTAAAGGGGGGACAGGCTCCTACGAGCAGTACTTC	CALYSKGGTGSYEQYF
17	NA	TRBV30	TRBD1	TRBJ1-1	TGTGCCTGGAGTGTCCCGACCCGGATGGACAGGACACTTGAAGCTTTCTTT	CAWSVPTRMDRTLEAFF
14	NA	TRBV5-1	NA	TRBJ1-1	TGCGCCAGCAGCTTTGAAGAGGTGGGCACTGAAGCTTTCTTT	CASSFEEVGTEAFF
14	NA	TRBV4-1	TRBD1	TRBJ1-1	TGCGCCAGCAGCCCCCAAACCAGGGGGACTGAAGCTTTCTTT	CASSPQTRGTEAFF
11	NA	TRBV7-8	TRBD1	TRBJ2-7	TGTGCCAGCAGACAGATCGACAGGGAACACTTC	CASRQIDREHF
15	NA	TRBV5-6	NA	TRBJ2-1	TGTGCCAGCAGCTCCTCCGGGATCCTCAACAATGAGCAGTTCTTC	CASSSSGILNNEQFF
14	NA	TRBV5-1	NA	TRBJ2-1	TGCGCCAGCAGCTTGGGTGGATTGGCAGATGAGCAGTTCTTC	CASSLGGLADEQFF
14	NA	TRBV4-3	NA	TRBJ2-7	TGCGCCAGCAGCCAACATGGGGGAGGCTACGAGCAGTACTTC	CASSQHGGGYEQYF
15	NA	TRBV5-1	TRBD2	TRBJ2-1	TGCGCCAGCAGCTCCGGGACTAGCCGAGTCGATGAGCAGTTCTTC	CASSSGTSRVDEQFF
13	NA	TRBV7-9	NA	TRBJ2-7	TGTGCCAGCAGCCCACCAGGACGAAACGAGCAGTACTTC	CASSPPGRNEQYF
14	NA	TRBV5-1	NA	TRBJ2-7	TGCGCCAGCAGCTTGGCCTGGGATTCCTACGAGCAGTACTTC	CASSLAWDSYEQYF
16	NA	TRBV20-1	TRBD2	TRBJ2-3	TGCAGTGCTCGGAAGGGGACTAGCGGTCCAACAGATACGCAGTATTTT	CSARKGTSGPTDTQYF
13	NA	TRBV27	NA	TRBJ2-1	TGTGCCAGCAGTCAGGTTCGATACAATGAGCAGTTCTTC	CASSQVRYNEQFF
17	NA	TRBV19	TRBD1	TRBJ2-6	TGTGCCAGTAGTATCGGAACAGGGGGTGGTGGGGCCAACGTCCTGACTTTC	CASSIGTGGGGANVLTF
15	NA	TRBV5-1	TRBD2	TRBJ2-1	TGCGCCAGCTCCTACACCGGGGGGACGTACAATGAGCAGTTCTTC	CASSYTGGTYNEQFF
14	NA	TRBV27	NA	TRBJ1-1	TGTGCCAGCAGTTTAACGAATGTTGGCACTGAAGCTTTCTTT	CASSLTNVGTEAFF
15	NA	TRBV4-1	NA	TRBJ2-1	TGCGCCAGCAGCCAAGTGAGGGGGGAGGGCAATGAGCAGTTCTTC	CASSQVRGEGNEQFF
16	NA	TRBV3-1	NA	TRBJ1-1	TGTGCCAGCAGCCAAGGATTCTGGGAGGAAAACACTGAAGCTTTCTTT	CASSQGFWEENTEAFF
11	NA	TRBV20-1	NA	TRBJ2-7	TGCAGTGCTAGCGGAGGGTACGAGCAGTACTTC	CSASGGYEQYF
14	NA	TRBV6-1	NA	TRBJ2-7	TGTGCCAGCAGTGAGTACCCAAGCCCCTACGAGCAGTACTTC	CASSEYPSPYEQYF
11	NA	TRBV29-1	TRBD1	TRBJ2-7	TGCAGCGTTGGGACAGGCTACGAGCAGTACTTC	CSVGTGYEQYF
14	NA	TRBV7-6	NA	TRBJ2-2	TGTGCCAGCGGTTCGACAGCGAACACCGGGGAGCTGTTTTTT	CASGSTANTGELFF
14	NA	TRBV20-1	TRBD1	TRBJ2-1	TGCAGTGCTAGCGGACAGGGGGCAATCGATGAGCAGTTCTTC	CSASGQGAIDEQFF
13	NA	TRBV29-1	NA	TRBJ1-1	TGCAGCGTTGGGTGGGGGGCCGACACTGAAGCTTTCTTT	CSVGWGADTEAFF
11	NA	TRBV6-5	NA	TRBJ1-3	TGTGCCAGCAGTTATGGAAACACCATATATTTT	CASSYGNTIYF
14	NA	TRBV27	NA	TRBJ1-5	TGTGCCAGCAGTCTTCTAGGGGGGCAAGAGCCCCAGCATTTT	CASSLLGGQEPQHF
15	NA	TRBV20-1	NA	TRBJ2-7	TGCAGTGCTAGAGACCTGCGGGACCCAGCCGCTGAGCAGTACTTC	CSARDLRDPAAEQYF
14	NA	TRBV7-8	NA	TRBJ1-1	TGTGCCAGCAGCTTACTGCCCCTGAACACTGAAGCTTTCTTT	CASSLLPLNTEAFF
12	NA	TRBV19	NA	TRBJ1-1	TGTGCCAGTAGTGCAGGGTACACTGAAGCTTTCTTT	CASSAGYTEAFF
16	NA	TRBV6-1	NA	TRBJ2-7	TGTGCCAGCGCGCGGGACAGCGGGCTCTTGGCCTACGAGCAGTACTTC	CASARDSGLLAYEQYF
14	few	TRBV5-6	NA	TRBJ2-3	TGTGCCAGCAGCGTCGCGGGAAGCACAGATACGCAGTATTTT	CASSVAGSTDTQYF
15	NA	TRBV7-9	NA	TRBJ2-3	TGTGCCAGCAGCTTAGTCGTTGGCGCAAAGGATACGCAGTATTTT	CASSLVVGAKDTQYF
15	NA	TRBV5-1	TRBD2	TRBJ2-1	TGCGCCAGCAGCACCGGGACTACAAACTACAATGAGCAGTTCTTC	CASSTGTTNYNEQFF
13	once	TRBV5-1	NA	TRBJ2-7	TGCGCCAGCAGCGAGGGAGCCCATTACGAGCAGTACTTC	CASSEGAHYEQYF
11	once	TRBV7-8	NA	TRBJ2-5	TGTGCCAGCAGCCCCCGGGAGACCCAGTACTTC	CASSPRETQYF
12	once	TRBV11-2	TRBD2	TRBJ2-7	TGTGCCAGCAGCCTAGCGGGAGTGGGGCAGTACTTC	CASSLAGVGQYF
15	once	TRBV15	NA	TRBJ2-3	TGTGCCACCAGCAGAGATCAGGGGCCAGGAGATACGCAGTATTTT	CATSRDQGPGDTQYF
14	NA	TRBV12-3/TRBV12-4	NA	TRBJ1-1	TGTGCCAGCAGTTTGGGCCAGGGTTTCACTGAAGCTTTCTTT	CASSLGQGFTEAFF
17	NA	TRBV5-1	TRBD2	TRBJ2-1	TGCGCCAGCAGAGCCGGGACTAGCGGGAGTGGCGACAATGAGCAGTTCTTC	CASRAGTSGSGDNEQFF